This TCR beta chain is drawn from a study of early T cells in non-severe SARS-CoV-2 infection. Via MiXCR, TCRdb re-called the 5' RACE reads, giving one row per CDR3 protein. There are approximately 81,000 distinct CDR3 sequences in the sample; 13% occur only once, and approximately 5.7% lies in the top ten. Germline-derived CDR1 and CDR2 are MNHNS and SASEGT. With 6 bases removed from V and 0 bases from J, the gap between germline ends came to 9 bases. The CDR3 length is 15 residues. This clonotype was counted many times. Material for sequencing was whole blood. The chain combines TRBV6-1 with TRBJ1-6; TRBD1 is a possible D gene (5 bases). This sequence was found in an adult who was a healthcare worker with PCR-confirmed SARS-CoV-2 infection or an uninfected control (not recorded which). The CDR3 nucleotides are TGTGCCAGCAGAGCTGACAGCTCCTATAATTCACCCCTCCACTTT. Its translation: CASRADSSYNSPLHF.